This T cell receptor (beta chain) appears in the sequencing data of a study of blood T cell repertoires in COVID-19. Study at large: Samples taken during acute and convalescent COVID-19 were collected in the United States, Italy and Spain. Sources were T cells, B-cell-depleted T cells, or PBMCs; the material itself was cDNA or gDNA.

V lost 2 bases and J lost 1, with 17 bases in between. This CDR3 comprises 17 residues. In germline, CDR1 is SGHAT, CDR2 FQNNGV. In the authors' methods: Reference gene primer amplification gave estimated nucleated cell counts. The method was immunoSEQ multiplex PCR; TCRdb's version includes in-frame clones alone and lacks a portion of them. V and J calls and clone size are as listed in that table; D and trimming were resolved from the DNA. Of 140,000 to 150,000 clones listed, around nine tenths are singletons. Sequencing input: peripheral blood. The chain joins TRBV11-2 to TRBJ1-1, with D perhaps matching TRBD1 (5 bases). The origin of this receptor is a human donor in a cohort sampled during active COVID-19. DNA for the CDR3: TGTGCCAGCAGCTTAACTCGGGCCGGGGGGACGAACACTGAAGCTTTCTTT. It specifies CASSLTRAGGTNTEAFF.